This T cell receptor beta chain was recorded in a study of early stage breast cancer tumors. Study-level results: Commonly generated sequences made up most enriched TCRB sequences shared between patients. Functional markers like CD4, CD8 and FOXP3 were missed in bulk sequencing.

TCRdb's table, derived via immunoSEQ multiplex PCR, lists solely in-frame clones and lacks some. This sample carries fewer than 15,000 clones, less than 85% of them seen once, and the ten largest clones take 4.9%. Often roughly 100-330 mg of normal breast tissue was needed for DNA. Of note for this clone: Its target is unknown.

Trimming took 6 bases from V and 7 from J, leaving 12 bases between them. The germline V gene has CDR1 SGHNT and CDR2 YENEEA. This CDR3 contains 13 residues. The sequence derives from a person in their thirties with breast cancer. Specimen: normal breast tissue next to the tumor. The rearrangement joins TRBV11-3 to TRBJ2-2; D possibly corresponds to TRBD2 (5 bases). As DNA, the CDR3 is TGTGCCAGCAGACTAGGTGCGGGCGGGGAGCTGTTTTTT. It codes for CASRLGAGGELFF.